A selection of T cell receptor beta chains follows, all from one sample in a study of cytomegalovirus exposure and HLA in healthy donors. The repertoire was sequenced with immunoSEQ multiplex PCR; TCRdb's copy has only in-frame clones and lacks some. This table holds 150,000 to 200,000 clones, roughly four fifths found once. The sample consisted of PBMCs. The source of these receptors is a young woman in good health and CMV-seropositive. Both conserved end residues are part of each CDR3. D genes are given only for firm matches.

V,length,D,J,CDR3
TRBV7-8,15,.,TRBJ1-5,CASSLSGAGGQPQHF
TRBV6-6,13,TRBD1,TRBJ1-5,CASGQGANQPQHF
TRBV7-9,13,.,TRBJ2-5,CASSPGLGETQYF
TRBV27,12,.,TRBJ1-2,CASSLAGAGYTF
TRBV5-4,17,TRBD1,TRBJ2-7,CASSLAPGQGGAYEQYF
TRBV10-3,15,TRBD1,TRBJ1-2,CAISEGGRQGDGYTF
TRBV5-1,13,.,TRBJ2-3,CASSLAPMDTQYF
TRBV5-6,15,TRBD2,TRBJ2-4,CASTEAGRGKNIQYF
TRBV9,14,.,TRBJ1-1,CASSGGGVNTEAFF
TRBV2,15,.,TRBJ2-3,CASRDRYSSTDTQYF
TRBV9,15,TRBD2,TRBJ2-1,CASSVQASGVNEQFF
TRBV11-2,15,.,TRBJ1-3,CASSYARGSGNTIYF
TRBV6-1,11,.,TRBJ1-1,CASSPLAEAFF
TRBV19,14,TRBD1,TRBJ1-2,CASSISTGDYGYTF
TRBV10-3,14,TRBD2,TRBJ2-5,CAITASGQGETQYF
TRBV13,17,.,TRBJ2-1,CASSSSFGGTTYNEQFF
TRBV15,13,.,TRBJ2-7,CATSRDEGYEQYF
TRBV11-3,13,.,TRBJ2-7,CASSFLEGSEQYF
TRBV7-6,13,.,TRBJ2-3,CASSNRESDTQYF
TRBV5-6,14,.,TRBJ2-7,CASSVSRRGYEQYF
TRBV19,17,TRBD1,TRBJ1-3,CASSISGQSYSGNTIYF
TRBV7-2,16,TRBD2,TRBJ2-7,CASSFPGTSHTYEQYF
TRBV7-9,17,TRBD1,TRBJ2-7,CASSLTGQGQWTYEQYF
TRBV25-1,17,.,TRBJ1-4,CASSVFGNGLGDEKLFF
TRBV2,13,.,TRBJ2-5,CASSEGRVETQYF
TRBV2,13,.,TRBJ1-3,CASDIYSGNTIYF
TRBV6-1,14,.,TRBJ1-5,CASSEATDSQPQHF
TRBV6-5,15,TRBD1,TRBJ2-1,CASSPLGQGSNEQFF
TRBV6-5,15,TRBD1,TRBJ1-4,CASSSSRHRQGKLFF
TRBV5-8,15,.,TRBJ1-3,CASSLAVKSGNTIYF
TRBV4-1,19,TRBD2,TRBJ2-2,CASSQERRLAGGNTGELFF
TRBV6-1,18,TRBD1,TRBJ1-6,CASSEAAGGMGLASPLHF
TRBV2,15,.,TRBJ1-2,CASSTKPNPTGGYTF
TRBV7-9,13,.,TRBJ2-7,CASSSGQSDEQYF
TRBV2,15,TRBD1,TRBJ1-6,CASISGGKYNSPLHF